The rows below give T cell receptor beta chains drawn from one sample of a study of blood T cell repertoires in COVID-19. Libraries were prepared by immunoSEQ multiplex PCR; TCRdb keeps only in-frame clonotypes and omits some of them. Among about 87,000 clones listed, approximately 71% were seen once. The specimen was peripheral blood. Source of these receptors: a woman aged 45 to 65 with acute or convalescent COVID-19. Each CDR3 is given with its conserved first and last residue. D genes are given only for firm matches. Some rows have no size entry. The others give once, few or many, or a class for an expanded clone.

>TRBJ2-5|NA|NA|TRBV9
TGTGCCAGCAGCGCCCAACGGTCCGACCAAGAGACCCAGTACTTC
CASSAQRSDQETQYF
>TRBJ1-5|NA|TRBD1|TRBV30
TGTGCCTGGAGTATTTTGACAGGGAATCAGCCCCAGCATTTT
CAWSILTGNQPQHF
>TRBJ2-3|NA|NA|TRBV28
TGTGCCAGCAGCCCAGGATTAACCCGGGATACGCAGTATTTT
CASSPGLTRDTQYF
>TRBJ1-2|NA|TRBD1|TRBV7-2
TGTGCCAGCAGGGAAGGGACAGGGCTTCATGGCTACACCTTC
CASREGTGLHGYTF
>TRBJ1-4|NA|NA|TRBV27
TGTGCCAGCAGTTTGACAGCATATGGCGAAAAACTGTTTTTT
CASSLTAYGEKLFF
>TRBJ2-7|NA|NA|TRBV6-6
TGTGCCAGCAGTTATCAGGGATACGAGCAGTACTTC
CASSYQGYEQYF
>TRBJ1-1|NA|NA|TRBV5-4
TGTGCCAGCAGCCAGGTGGCGATGAACACTGAAGCTTTCTTT
CASSQVAMNTEAFF
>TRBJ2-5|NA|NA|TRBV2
TGTGCCAGCACGGAGGAGGAGACCCAGTACTTC
CASTEEETQYF
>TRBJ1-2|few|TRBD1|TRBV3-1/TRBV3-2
TGTGCCAGCAATGGACAGGGTGGGGATGGCTACACCTTC
CASNGQGGDGYTF
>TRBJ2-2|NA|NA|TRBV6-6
TGTGCCAGCAGTTATCGGCGGATTGCGGACGGGGAGCTGTTTTTT
CASSYRRIADGELFF
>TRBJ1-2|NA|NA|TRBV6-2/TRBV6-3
TGTGCCAGCAGCAACCCAGGGGCCAACTATGGCTACACCTTC
CASSNPGANYGYTF
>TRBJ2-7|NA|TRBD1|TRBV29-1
TGCAGCGTTGAAGGACAGGGGGCGGCTGAGCAGTACTTC
CSVEGQGAAEQYF
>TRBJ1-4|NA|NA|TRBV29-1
TGCAGCGCTGGGGGCCTGAATGAAAAACTGTTTTTT
CSAGGLNEKLFF
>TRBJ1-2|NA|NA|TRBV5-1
TGCGCCAGCAGCTACTCGAGCTCAGCGGGGGGGAACTATGGCTACACCTTC
CASSYSSSAGGNYGYTF
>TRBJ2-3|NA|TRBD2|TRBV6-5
TGTGCCAGCAGGACTAGCGGGAGCACAGATACGCAGTATTTT
CASRTSGSTDTQYF
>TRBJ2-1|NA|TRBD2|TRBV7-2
TGTGCCGTGACGTTAGCGGGGGGGCCCTACAATGAGCAGTTCTTC
CAVTLAGGPYNEQFF
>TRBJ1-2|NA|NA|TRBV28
TGTGCCAGCAGCGGAGGGCAGTATGGCTACACCTTC
CASSGGQYGYTF
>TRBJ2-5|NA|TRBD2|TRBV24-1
TGTGCCACCAGTGACACCACCCGGGGGGGGTACCAAGAGACCCAGTACTTC
CATSDTTRGGYQETQYF
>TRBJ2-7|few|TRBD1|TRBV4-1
TGCGCCAGCAGCCGTCAACCGGGACAGGGGTACCTCTACGAGCAGTACTTC
CASSRQPGQGYLYEQYF
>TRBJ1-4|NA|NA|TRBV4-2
TGTGCCAGCAGCCAAGGTCGAGCACCGGATGAAAAACTGTTTTTT
CASSQGRAPDEKLFF
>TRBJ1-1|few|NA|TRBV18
TGTGCCAGCTCTCGACAGGCATTCAACACTGAAGCTTTCTTT
CASSRQAFNTEAFF
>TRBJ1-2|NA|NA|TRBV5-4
TGTGCCAGCAGCTTGGGGCTCTATGGCTACACCTTC
CASSLGLYGYTF
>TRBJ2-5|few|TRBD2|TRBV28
TGTGCCAGCAGTTTATTAGCCGATAGGGGCACTTCCCGGGAGGAGGCCCAAGAGACCCAGTACTTC
CASSLLADRGTSREEAQETQYF
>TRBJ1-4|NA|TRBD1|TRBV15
TGTGCCACCAGCAGAGAGGACAGGAGAGCTCAAAAACTGTTTTTT
CATSREDRRAQKLFF
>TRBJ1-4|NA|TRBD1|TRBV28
TGTGCCAGCAGTGTCGAACAGGGGCTAAATGAAAAACTGTTTTTT
CASSVEQGLNEKLFF
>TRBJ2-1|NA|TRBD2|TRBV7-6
TGTGCCAGCAGCCCGTGGCAGGCTAGCGGGGTAGAGAATGAGCAGTTCTTC
CASSPWQASGVENEQFF
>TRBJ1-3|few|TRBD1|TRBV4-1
TGCGCCAGCAGCCAAGAGAGGACAGGGGGATCGGGAAACACCATATATTTT
CASSQERTGGSGNTIYF
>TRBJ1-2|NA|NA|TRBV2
TGTGCCAGCAGTGAGTTGGGCAGCCCCCCTGGCTACACCTTC
CASSELGSPPGYTF
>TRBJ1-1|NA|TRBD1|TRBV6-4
TGTGCCAGCAGTCTAGACAGGGCAACTGAAGCTTTCTTT
CASSLDRATEAFF
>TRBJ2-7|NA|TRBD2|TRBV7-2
TGTGCCAGCAGCTCAGGGGGGACTAGCGGCTACGAGCAGTACTTC
CASSSGGTSGYEQYF
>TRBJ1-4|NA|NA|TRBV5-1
TGCGCCAGCAGCCCGGAGGCGGGTGAAAAACTGTTTTTT
CASSPEAGEKLFF
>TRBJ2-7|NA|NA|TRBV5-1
TGCGCCAGCAGCAACCTACGGGGGTCAAACGAGCAGTACTTC
CASSNLRGSNEQYF
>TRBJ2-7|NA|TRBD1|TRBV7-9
TGTGCCAGCAGCCCCGGGACAGGGCTCTACGAGCAGTACTTC
CASSPGTGLYEQYF
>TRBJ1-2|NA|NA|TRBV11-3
TGTGCCAGCAGCTTAGGGGCGGAGGATGGCTACACCTTC
CASSLGAEDGYTF
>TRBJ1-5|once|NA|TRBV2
TGTGCCAGCAGTGGGAGGGCCGATCAGCCCCAGCATTTT
CASSGRADQPQHF
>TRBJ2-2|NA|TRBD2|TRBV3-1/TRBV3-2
TGTGCCAGCAGCCCGCGACTAGCGGGGGGGCATGGCGGGGAGCTGTTTTTT
CASSPRLAGGHGGELFF
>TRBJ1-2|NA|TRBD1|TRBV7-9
TGTGCCAGCAGCTTAGCGGAAGGACAGGGGAATGGCTACACCTTC
CASSLAEGQGNGYTF
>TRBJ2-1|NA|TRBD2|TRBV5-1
TGCGCCAGCAGCCCGGGGACTAGCGTGGATGAGCAGTTCTTC
CASSPGTSVDEQFF
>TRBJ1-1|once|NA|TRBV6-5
TGTGCCAGCATGGATCCAGGGCGCCCTTGGCTTGGAGCTTTCTTT
CASMDPGRPWLGAFF
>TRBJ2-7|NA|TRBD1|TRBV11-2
TGTGCCAGCAGCCCTGGACAGGGCTACGAGCAGTACTTC
CASSPGQGYEQYF
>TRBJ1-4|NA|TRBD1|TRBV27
TGTGCCAGCAGTCGCAAGGGGGCTTATGAAAAACTGTTTTTT
CASSRKGAYEKLFF
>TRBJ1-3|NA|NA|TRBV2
TGTGCCAGCAGAATACAGGGCTCTGGAAACACCATATATTTT
CASRIQGSGNTIYF
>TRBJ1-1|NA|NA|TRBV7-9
TGTGCCGGCCGGACGGGAATTGAAGCTTTCTTT
CAGRTGIEAFF
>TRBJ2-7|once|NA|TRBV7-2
TGTGCCAGCAGCTTCAAACAGGGTTCGGGCGAGCAGTACTTC
CASSFKQGSGEQYF
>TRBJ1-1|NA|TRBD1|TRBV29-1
TGCAGCGTGACACAACAGGGGCAAAGATCCACTGAAGCTTTCTTT
CSVTQQGQRSTEAFF
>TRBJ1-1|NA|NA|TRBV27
TGTGCCAGCAGGAATGACAGGCAACTGAACACTGAAGCTTTCTTT
CASRNDRQLNTEAFF
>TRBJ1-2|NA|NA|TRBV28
TGTGCCAGCAGCGTGGGACGGGGGGACTATGGCTACACCTTC
CASSVGRGDYGYTF
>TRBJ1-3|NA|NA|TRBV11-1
TGTGCCAGCAGCTCCTTGAGTTCCTCTGGAAACACCATATATTTT
CASSSLSSSGNTIYF
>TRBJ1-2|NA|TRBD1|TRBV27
TGTGCCAGCAGTCCCCGACAGGGTAATGGCTACACCTTC
CASSPRQGNGYTF
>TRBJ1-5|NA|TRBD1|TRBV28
TGTGCCAGCATGGGGACAGGGAAGAATCAGCCCCAGCATTTT
CASMGTGKNQPQHF
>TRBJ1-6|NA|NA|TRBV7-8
TGTGCCAGCAGCTCGGGAGGCGGGACCCTCTATAATTCACCCCTCCACTTT
CASSSGGGTLYNSPLHF
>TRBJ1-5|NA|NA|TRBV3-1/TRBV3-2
TGTGCCAGCAGCCAACGGGGTAGCAATCAGCCCCAGCATTTT
CASSQRGSNQPQHF
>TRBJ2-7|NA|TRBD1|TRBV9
TGTGCCAGCAGCCCTTCGGGACAGAGATACGAGCAGTACTTC
CASSPSGQRYEQYF
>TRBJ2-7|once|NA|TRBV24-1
TGTGCCACCTGCAGACCGGGACATCTCTCCTACGAGCAGTACTTC
CATCRPGHLSYEQYF
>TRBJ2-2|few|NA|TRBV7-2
TGTGCCAGCAGCTCGCGGACTGTGACCGGGGAGCTGTTTTTT
CASSSRTVTGELFF